A single sample gave rise to the 27 T cell receptor beta chains below, sequenced in a study of tumor and adjacent non-tumor tissue in lung cancer. A modified ARM-PCR protocol with three rounds of nested PCR amplified TCRbeta. TCRdb itself ran the multiplex PCR reads through MiXCR, one entry per CDR3 protein. The sample lists 60,000 to 100,000 distinct CDR3 sequences, 76% occurring once. This sample's RNA came from whole unsorted tissue. The normal lung tissue was taken more than 3 cm from the tumor edge. Sequenced sample: distant non-tumor lung tissue. The receptors come from a man in his 70s with non-small cell lung cancer.

As for this clonotype: Given the absence of the conserved phenylalanine or tryptophan at the CDR3 end, a read error is likely. It is unclear where the CDR3 begins or ends on the DNA, so no DNA is shown, and the CDR3 is as TCRdb lists it. The rearrangement joins TRBV2 to TRBJ2-7; the table's D gene call, TRBD2, was not cross checked with the DNA. Germline-derived CDR1 and CDR2 are SNHLY and FYNNEI. The CDR3 has 16 residues if both end residues are counted. CDR3 residues: CASSEAIRGGLSELYL.

The CDR3: CGNGLVGTGVPGELFF. DNA of the CDR3: TGTGGCAACGGCTTAGTGGGCACAGGGGTTCCCGGGGAGCTGTTTTTT. This chain links TRBV11-2 with TRBJ2-2, with 7 bases identical to TRBD1. CDR1 and CDR2 from the germline V gene are SGHAT and FQNNGV. CDR3 length equals 16 residues.

Comment on this clonotype: A much bigger clone sits one base away, suggesting this may be a read error. The chain joins TRBV10-3 to TRBJ2-1; D not resolved. Germline V CDR1 and CDR2: ENHRY, SYGVKD. CDR3 size: 14 residues. The chain's CDR3 is CTISGRSSYNEQFF. As DNA, the CDR3 is TGTACCATCAGTGGTAGGAGCTCCTACAATGAGCAGTTCTTC.

In regard to this clonotype: Relative to the germline gene, one junction end is altered; a read error may explain this. V gene TRBV28 combines with J gene TRBJ2-7, with 9 nucleotides matching TRBD2. CDR3 length: 15 amino acids. CDR1 and CDR2 from the germline V gene are MDHEN and SYDVKM. The CDR3 reads CASSLFAGGPGEQYF. The DNA for the CDR3 is TGTGCCAGCAGTCTATTTGCGGGAGGGCCGGGCGAGCAATACTTC. Full variable domain (rest looked up from reference TRBV28 and TRBJ2-7): DVKVTQSSRYLVKRTGEKVFLECVQDMDHENMFWYRQDPGLGLRLIYFSYDVKMKEKGDIPEGYSVSREKKERFSLILESASTNQTSMYLCASSLFAGGPGEQYFGPGTRLTVT.

As to this clonotype: The germline gene is not matched at one end of the junction; a read error may be the cause. V is TRBV11-2 and J is TRBJ1-1; the D gene is possibly TRBD1 (5 bases). Germline values: CDR1 SGHAT, CDR2 FQNNGV. CDR3 length: 15 amino acids. In DNA, the CDR3 is TGTGAAAGAAGAAAAAAAAACGTTGGGGGATGTGAAGATTTATTT. Translating it yields CERRKKNVGGCEDLF.

The rearrangement joins TRBV9 to TRBJ2-3; a possible D gene is TRBD2 (6 bases). Trimming took off 0 bases at V and 0 bases at J, with 14 bases between the two ends. Per the germline V gene, CDR1 is SGDLS and CDR2 is YYNGEE. The CDR3 is made up of 17 amino acids. The CDR3 DNA reads as TGTGCCAGCAGCGTAGCCCCTATTCGGGGGAGCACAGATACGCAGTATTTT. Residues: CASSVAPIRGSTDTQYF.

This chain joins TRBV11-3 and TRBJ2-1; no definite D call. The CDR3 loop spans 14 amino acids. CDR1 and CDR2 (germline): SGHNT, YENEEA. CDR3 nucleotide sequence: TGTGCGATCAGCTCAGATCCCTCCTACAATGAGCAGTTCTTC. Protein sequence: CAISSDPSYNEQFF.

Note on this clonotype: Compared with germline, one end of the junction differs, possibly owing to a read error. The J gene is TRBJ1-5, the V gene TRBV6-2 or TRBV6-3; 10 bases line up with TRBD1. CDR3 length equals 15 residues. CDR1 is MNHEY and CDR2 is SVGEGT in the germline V gene. The CDR3 sequence: CAGSFDRGRFQPQHF. CDR3 DNA sequence: TGTGCCGGCAGTTTCGACAGGGGGCGTTTTCAGCCCCAGCATTTT.

Of note for this clonotype: This CDR3 fails to terminate in the conserved phenylalanine or tryptophan, so it likely reflects a read error. J is TRBJ2-3 and V is TRBV28; 8 bases are a match to TRBD2. The V gene's germline CDR1 is MDHEN and CDR2 SYDVKM. The CDR3 length is 14 residues. For the CDR3, the DNA is TGTGCCAGCAGTTTAGGGGCAGCGGGAGATAGGCAGTATCTT. As protein: CASSLGAAGDRQYL.

This clonotype was found a few times. At one boundary the junction diverges from the germline segment, which might be a read error. The V gene is TRBV6-1, the J gene TRBJ2-1; 11 bases align to TRBD1. The CDR3 is 14 residues long. Germline values: CDR1 MNHNS, CDR2 SASEGT. In nucleotides, the CDR3 is TGTGTCAGCACTCAGGGGACAGGGGGCAATGAGCAGTTCTTC. This sequence encodes CVSTQGTGGNEQFF.

This clonotype showed up just a few times. This chain connects TRBV15 to TRBJ2-1; 7 bases agree with TRBD2. Germline V gene sequence: CDR1 LNHNV, CDR2 YYDKDF (reference sequence). The CDR3 runs 15 residues. V dropped 5 bases and J dropped 6; count of bases not matched to a gene: 10. CDR3 DNA: TGTGCCACCAGCGGCTCGGGAGGATCCATCAATGAGCAGTTCTTC. This gives the protein CATSGSGGSINEQFF.

Turning to this clonotype: As the CDR3 is not closed by the conserved phenylalanine or tryptophan, this likely results from a read error. The CDR3 loop reads CAISPRTGVEGELFL. The CDR3 nucleotides are TGTGCCATCAGCCCCAGGACAGGAGTTGAAGGGGAGCTGTTTCTT. The chain has TRBV12-3 or TRBV12-4 and TRBJ2-2, with TRBD1 matching 7 bases. The CDR3 contains 15 residues. Trimming cost V 10 bases and J 8 bases; bases outside gene matches: 16.

A single count supports this clonotype. The CDR3 carries no conserved terminal phenylalanine or tryptophan, so it likely arises from a read error. The V call is TRBV29-1, the J call TRBJ2-7; D perhaps matches TRBD1 (6 bases). The CDR3 consists of 12 residues. The germline V gene has CDR1 SQVTM and CDR2 ANQGSEA. V was clipped by 5 bases and J by 4 bases, with 12 bases between them. The CDR3 sequence: CSVHRDTYEQYL. CDR3 sequence (DNA): TGCAGCGTTCACCGGGACACATACGAGCAGTACTTA.

The rearrangement links TRBV6-2 or TRBV6-3 to TRBJ2-7; tentatively, D is TRBD1 or TRBD2 (5 bases each). The length of the CDR3 is 15 residues. The germline V gene has CDR1 MNHEY and CDR2 SVGEGT. Trimming took off 9 bases at V and 2 bases at J, with 20 bases between the two ends. The CDR3 DNA follows: TGTGCCAGGAGTACTAAGACATGGGGACCCTACGAGCAGTACTTC. This encodes CARSTKTWGPYEQYF.

A word on this clonotype: In this CDR3 the conserved last residue, phenylalanine or tryptophan, is missing, so a read error is likely. The chain combines TRBV10-3 with TRBJ2-1; D uncertain. CDR3 length equals 15 residues. Germline V gene sequence: CDR1 ENHRY, CDR2 SYGVKD. The CDR3 DNA sequence: TGTGTCATCAGTGATGCTTCGGGCTCCTATAATGAGCAGTTCTTA. Protein: CVISDASGSYNEQFL.

Regarding this clonotype: Mismatch with germline at one junction end may stem from a read error. The V gene is TRBV6-2 or TRBV6-3, the J gene TRBJ2-1; the match to TRBD2 covers 9 bases. CDR1 is MNHEY and CDR2 is SVGEGT in the germline V gene. This CDR3 region has 19 residues. The CDR3 nucleotides read TGTACCAGCAGACCAGGGGGGACTAGCCGTTACAGCTCCTACAATGAGCAGTTCTTC. This encodes CTSRPGGTSRYSSYNEQFF.

This chain joins TRBV29-1 and TRBJ2-5; the D gene is possibly TRBD1 (5 bases). Trimming removed 7 bases from V and 4 bases from J, with 25 bases in between. This CDR3 spans 16 amino acids. Per the germline V gene, CDR1 is SQVTM and CDR2 is ANQGSEA. The DNA for the CDR3 is TGCAGCGCCAAACCCTACCTCCAGACAGATCGAGAGACCCAGTACTTC. Translating it yields CSAKPYLQTDRETQYF.

A note on this clonotype: The germline gene is not matched at one end of the junction; a read error may be the cause. The chain recombines TRBV4-1 with TRBJ2-7; 12 bases match TRBD2. CDR1 and CDR2 (germline): MGHRA, YSYEKL. The CDR3 runs to 14 residues. CDR3 in DNA: TGCACCAGTTCCCGGACTAGCGGGAACTACGAACAGTACTTC. Its translation is CTSSRTSGNYEQYF.

This clonotype is a singleton in its sample. The junction and the germline gene differ at one end; a read error may be behind it. The genes are TRBV29-1 and TRBJ2-3; D might be TRBD2 (5 bases). Germline CDR1 and CDR2: SQVTM and ANQGSEA. CDR3 length: 14 amino acids. CDR3 loop: CSAEGIGRTNTRYF. CDR3 coding DNA: TGCAGCGCTGAAGGTATTGGGAGAACAAATACGCGGTATTTT.

About this clonotype itself: One end of the junction fails to match germline, which may point to a read error. This rearrangement joins TRBV7-9 to TRBJ2-3; 8 bases align to TRBD1. The CDR3 is 12 amino acids. The V gene's germline CDR1 is SEHNR and CDR2 FQNEAQ (reference sequence). For the CDR3, the DNA is TGTGCTAACGGACAGGGCGCAGATACGGAGTATTTT. As protein: CANGQGADTEYF.

This clonotype turned up a few times. Since a much larger clone is just one base distant, this may be a read error. This chain links TRBV6-2 or TRBV6-3 with TRBJ2-1, with 10 nucleotides matching TRBD1. This CDR3 is 13 amino acids long. Germline CDR1 reads MNHEY; CDR2 reads SVGEGT. For the CDR3, the DNA is TGTGCCAGCAATGACAGGGGGCACAATGAGCAGTTGTTC. Encoded protein: CASNDRGHNEQLF.

Notes on this clonotype: Compared with germline, one end of the junction differs, possibly owing to a read error. The chain has TRBV4-2 and TRBJ2-3; 12 bases match TRBD2. This CDR3 comprises 17 residues. CDR1 LGHNA and CDR2 YNFKEQ come from the germline V gene. CDR3 amino acids: CANKRTSGGTNTYTQYF. The DNA of the CDR3 is TGTGCCAACAAAAGAACTAGCGGGGGGACAAACACATATACGCAGTATTTT.

As for this clonotype: A junction boundary mismatches the germline segment, possibly from a read error. The chain couples TRBV6-6 to TRBJ2-6; TRBD2 matches 8 bases. The CDR3 covers 17 residues. CDR1 is MNHNY, CDR2 SVGAGI, per germline (reference sequence). CDR3 sequence reads: CASSLAGKSSGANVLIF. The CDR3, as DNA: TGTGCCAGCTCATTAGCGGGAAAGTCTTCTGGTGCCAACGTTCTGATTTTC.

The rearrangement links TRBV11-2 to TRBJ2-2; 7 nucleotides agree with TRBD1. The ends lost 1 base at V and 6 bases at J; junction bases unmatched: 8. The CDR3 totals 16 residues. Germline values: CDR1 SGHAT, CDR2 FQNNGV. CDR3 DNA: TGTGCCAGCAGCTTAGTGACCACAGGGGTTTCCGGGGAGCTGTTTTTT. Translating it yields CASSLVTTGVSGELFF. Filled out from reference TRBV11-2 and TRBJ2-2, the complete variable domain reads EAGVAQSPRYKIIEKRQSVAFWCNPISGHATLYWYQQILGQGPKLLIQFQNNGVVDDSQLPKDRFSAERLKGVDSTLKIQPAKLEDSAVYLCASSLVTTGVSGELFFGEGSRLTVL.

Comments on this clonotype: An end of the junction differs from the germline gene, which may be a read error. This chain links TRBV28 with TRBJ2-5; 8 bases agree with TRBD2. CDR1 MDHEN and CDR2 SYDVKM come from the germline V gene. CDR3 length: 16 amino acids. The CDR3 DNA reads as TGTGTCAGCAGTTTTCGGAGCGGGAGTCTCCATGAGAGCCAGTACTTC. This codes for CVSSFRSGSLHESQYF.

The chain links TRBV20-1 to TRBJ2-1, with 14 bases fitting TRBD2. Trimming at V came to 7 bases and at J to 7 bases, leaving 12 bases not matched to a gene. Germline V gene data show CDR1 as DFQATT and CDR2 as SNEGSKA (reference sequence). The CDR3 is made up of 16 amino acids. The CDR3 region has the DNA TGCAGTGTTAGGGGGACTAGCGGGAGAATGGAAAATGAGCAGTTCTTC. It codes for CSVRGTSGRMENEQFF.

Comments on this clonotype: The junction shows a germline mismatch at one end, possibly a read error. The chain uses TRBV29-1 and TRBJ2-3; 7 bases match TRBD1. Germline loops: CDR1 SQVTM, CDR2 ANQGSEA. This CDR3 has 15 amino acids. CDR3 in DNA: TGCAGCGTTCGCGTTACGGGACAGAGCACAGATACGCAATATTTT. Translated, it gives CSVRVTGQSTDTQYF.